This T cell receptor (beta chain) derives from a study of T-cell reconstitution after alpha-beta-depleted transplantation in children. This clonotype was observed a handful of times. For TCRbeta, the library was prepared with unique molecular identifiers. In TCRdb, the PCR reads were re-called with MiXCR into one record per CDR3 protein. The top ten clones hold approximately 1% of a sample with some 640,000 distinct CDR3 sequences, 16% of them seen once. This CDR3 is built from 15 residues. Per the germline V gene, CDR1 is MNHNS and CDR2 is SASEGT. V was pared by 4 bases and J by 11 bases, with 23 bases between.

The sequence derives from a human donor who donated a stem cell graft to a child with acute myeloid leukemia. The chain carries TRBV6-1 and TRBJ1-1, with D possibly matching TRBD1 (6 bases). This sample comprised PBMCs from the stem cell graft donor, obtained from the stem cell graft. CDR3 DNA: TGTGCCAGCAGTGTTCGCACAACCGGGACATGGGACGCTTTCTTT. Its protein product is CASSVRTTGTWDAFF.